Listed here are 13 T cell receptor beta chains from one sample, sequenced in a study of shared T cell receptors in the human thymus (dated by TCRdb to the early 2020s). Receptor amplification or capture employed the immunoSEQ multiplex PCR assay. Not all clones reach the TCRdb copy of this immuneACCESS table, which keeps in-frame sequences only. Checked studies attribute under half of the gap to unresolved V genes and leave the rest unexplained. This sample gives approximately 660,000 clones in total; roughly 88% of them show up just once. In total, the top ten clones hold 0.0095% to 0.013% of the sample. This sample was also put to use in a study of human thymus T cells.

Sequenced input: thymocytes. The receptors shown here come from a boy in the first two years of life with a congenital heart defect. Donor details come from another sample of the same person, matched by shared clones.

V gene TRBV7-6 combines with J gene TRBJ2-5; 7 bases fit TRBD1. Germline CDR1 reads SGHVS; CDR2 reads FNYEAQ. This CDR3 contains 15 residues. V dropped 8 bases and J dropped 2; count of bases not matched to a gene: 11. CDR3: CASGMRQGQQETQYF. In nucleotides, the CDR3 is TGTGCCAGCGGAATGAGACAGGGCCAACAAGAGACCCAGTACTTC. The full variable domain, with the rest looked up from reference TRBV7-6 and TRBJ2-5, is GAGVSQSPRYKVTKRGQDVALRCDPISGHVSLYWYRQALGQGPEFLTYFNYEAQQDKSGLPNDRFSAERPEGSISTLTIQRTEQRDSAMYRCASGMRQGQQETQYFGPGTRLLVL.

This clone came up a few times. The genes are TRBV19 and TRBJ2-1; D is unclear. This CDR3 contains 12 residues. Trimming took 5 bases from V and 8 from J, leaving 10 bases between them. Germline CDR1 is LNHDA and CDR2 is SQIVND (reference sequence). The CDR3 coding sequence is TGTGCCAGTAGTTTGGAGAGTGATGAGCAGTTCTTC. This codes for CASSLESDEQFF. Full variable domain (remainder filled in from reference TRBV19 and TRBJ2-1): DGGITQSPKYLFRKEGQNVTLSCEQNLNHDAMYWYRQDPGQGLRLIYYSQIVNDFQKGDIAEGYSVSREKKESFPLTVTSAQKNPTAFYLCASSLESDEQFFGPGTRLTVL.

J is TRBJ1-4 and V is TRBV25-1; TRBD1 matches at 9 bases. CDR1 and CDR2 (germline): MGHDK, SYGVNS. V shed 7 bases, J shed 7 bases, and the junction held 4 bases outside the gene matches. CDR3 size: 13 residues. This CDR3 reads CASMRTGVEKLFF. The CDR3 nucleotides read TGTGCCAGCATGAGGACAGGGGTTGAAAAACTGTTTTTT. Filled out from reference TRBV25-1 and TRBJ1-4, the complete variable domain reads EADIYQTPRYLVIGTGKKITLECSQTMGHDKMYWYQQDPGMELHLIHYSYGVNSTEKGDLSSESTVSRIRTEHFPLTLESARPSHTSQYLCASMRTGVEKLFFGSGTQLSVL.

CDR3 sequence: CASGSLGGATEAFF. The CDR3 nucleotides read TGTGCTAGTGGTTCCCTAGGGGGGGCAACTGAAGCTTTCTTT. V gene TRBV12-5 combines with J gene TRBJ1-1, with D possibly being TRBD1 (6 bases). Trimming left V 4 bases short and J 5 bases short, with 14 bases between. Germline CDR1 is LGHNT and CDR2 is FRNRAP. CDR3 length: 14 amino acids.

This clone appeared once. V and J are TRBV10-1 and TRBJ2-7, with 9 bases that match TRBD2. The CDR3 is 17 residues long. V shed 3 bases and J 3 bases; nucleotides not matched to a gene: 12. Germline CDR1 WNHNN, CDR2 SYGVQD (reference sequence). CDR3 amino acids: CASSDFVASGVNYEQYF. The CDR3 bases are TGCGCCAGCAGTGATTTCGTGGCTAGCGGGGTAAACTACGAGCAGTACTTC.

This chain links TRBV6-1 with TRBJ2-5; D might be TRBD1 (6 bases). CDR1 and CDR2 from the germline V gene are MNHNS and SASEGT. V was cut by 6 bases and J by 1 base, with 15 bases left in between. The CDR3 extends over 15 amino acids. CDR3 amino acids: CASSALDRPQETQYF. The CDR3 DNA follows: TGTGCCAGCAGCGCTCTTGACAGGCCCCAAGAGACCCAGTACTTC.

The rearrangement uses TRBV5-6 and TRBJ1-1; D gene unclear. Germline values: CDR1 SGHDT, CDR2 YYEEEE. The CDR3 totals 18 residues. The V end lost 3 bases, the J end lost 0 bases, and 21 bases lay between the germline ends. This CDR3 is CASSSRLRGPFMNTEAFF. CDR3 nucleotides: TGTGCCAGCAGCTCTCGGCTTCGAGGGCCTTTCATGAACACTGAAGCTTTCTTT. Combining the CDR3 with reference TRBV5-6 and TRBJ1-1 gives the whole variable domain DAGVTQSPTHLIKTRGQQVTLRCSPKSGHDTVSWYQQALGQGPQFIFQYYEEEERQRGNFPDRFSGHQFPNYSSELNVNALLLGDSALYLCASSSRLRGPFMNTEAFFGQGTRLTVV.

The genes are TRBV7-2 and TRBJ2-7, with D maybe TRBD2 (7 bases). In germline, CDR1 is SGHTA, CDR2 FQGNSA. V was pared by 0 bases and J by 6 bases, with 12 bases between. The CDR3 is 14 amino acids. CDR3 in DNA: TGTGCCAGCAGCTTAGCGCCCGGGGGGCCCGAGCAGTACTTC. It is translated as CASSLAPGGPEQYF.

The chain links TRBV9 to TRBJ1-1; possible D gene TRBD1, 6 bases. Germline CDR1 is SGDLS and CDR2 is YYNGEE. This CDR3 has 19 residues. The V end was cut by 3 bases, the J end by 0 bases, with 24 bases between. The CDR3 loop is CASSDIPGERFELNTEAFF. The CDR3 coding sequence is TGTGCCAGCAGCGACATTCCAGGGGAGAGATTCGAACTGAACACTGAAGCTTTCTTT.

The chain employs TRBV5-1 and TRBJ2-7, with 10 nucleotides matching TRBD1. The CDR3 spans 14 residues. Looked up from germline, CDR1 is SGHRS and CDR2 is YFSETQ. J gave up 4 bases and V 2 bases, and 3 bases lay outside the gene matches. CDR3 protein: CASSFRDRGYEQYF. The CDR3 nucleotides read TGCGCCAGCAGCTTCCGGGACAGGGGTTACGAGCAGTACTTC.

CDR3 coding DNA: TGTGCCAGCAGCCAACAAATTAGCGGCTCTAGCACAGATACGCAGTATTTT. Amino acids: CASSQQISGSSTDTQYF. V is TRBV14 and J is TRBJ2-3, with D maybe TRBD2 (6 bases). The length of the CDR3 is 17 residues. Germline V gene sequence: CDR1 SGHDN, CDR2 FVKESK. The V and J ends lost 2 bases and 0 bases respectively, with 15 bases between them.

This chain links TRBV4-1 with TRBJ1-5, with D perhaps matching TRBD1 (6 bases). Germline CDR1 is MGHRA and CDR2 is YSYEKL. Trimming stripped 1 base from V and 4 bases from J, with 20 bases between. This CDR3 has 18 residues. CDR3 coding DNA: TGCGCCAGCAGCCAAGTTGGGGGCTTTTGGCTAGTAAATCAGCCCCAGCATTTT. Translated: CASSQVGGFWLVNQPQHF.

The chain combines TRBV4-1 with TRBJ2-7; TRBD2 aligns across 15 bases. Germline V CDR1 and CDR2: MGHRA, YSYEKL. The length of the CDR3 is 15 residues. With 4 bases clipped from V and 7 bases from J, the junction kept 5 bases outside the gene matches. CDR3 region: CASSRGLAGGGEQYF. CDR3 bases: TGCGCCAGCAGCCGAGGACTAGCGGGAGGGGGGGAGCAGTACTTC.